This T cell receptor (beta chain) was documented in a study of blood T cell repertoires in COVID-19. Looked up from germline, CDR1 is SGHKS and CDR2 is YYEKEE (reference sequence). V lost 0 bases to trimming and J lost 9 bases; unmatched junction nucleotides: 8. The CDR3 consists of 15 residues. Assay: immunoSEQ multiplex PCR; the TCRdb copy retains only in-frame clones and omits some. The sample yields about 83,000 clones, 90% seen once. The sequencing sample was made of peripheral blood. This TCR was recovered from a woman aged 80 or over with active or convalescent COVID-19. J is TRBJ2-1 and V is TRBV5-5; 8 positions match TRBD2. In nucleotides, the CDR3 is TGTGCCAGCAGCTTGGCCGAGCGGGGGAGTAGTGAGCAGTTCTTC. It encodes CASSLAERGSSEQFF.